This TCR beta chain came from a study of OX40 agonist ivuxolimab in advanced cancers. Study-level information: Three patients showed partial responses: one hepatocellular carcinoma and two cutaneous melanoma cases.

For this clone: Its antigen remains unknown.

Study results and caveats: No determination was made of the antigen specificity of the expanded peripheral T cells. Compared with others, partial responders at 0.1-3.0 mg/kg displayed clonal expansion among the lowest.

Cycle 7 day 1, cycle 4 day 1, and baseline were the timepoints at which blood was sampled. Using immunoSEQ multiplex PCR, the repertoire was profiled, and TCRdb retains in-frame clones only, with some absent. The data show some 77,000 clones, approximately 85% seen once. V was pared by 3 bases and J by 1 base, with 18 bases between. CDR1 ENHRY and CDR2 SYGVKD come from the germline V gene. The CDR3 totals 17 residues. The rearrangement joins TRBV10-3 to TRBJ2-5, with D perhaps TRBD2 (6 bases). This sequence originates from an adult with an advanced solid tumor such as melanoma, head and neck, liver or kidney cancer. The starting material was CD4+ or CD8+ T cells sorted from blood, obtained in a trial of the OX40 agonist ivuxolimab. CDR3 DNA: TGTGCCATCAGTGACCACCCCCTGAGCGGGTTCCAAGAGACCCAGTACTTC. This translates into CAISDHPLSGFQETQYF.